One sample yielded the 14 T cell receptor beta chains listed below, sequenced in a study of tumor-infiltrating lymphocytes in primary liver carcinoma. The study co-extracted DNA and RNA from around 20-30 mg of unsorted bulk tissue. Researchers generated TCR beta cDNA from roughly 520 ng of total RNA, relying on a constant-region primer. Each TCR beta library was derived from three nested multiplex PCR rounds that employed slightly modified ARM-PCR. In the first two PCR rounds, TRBV1-TRBV30 forward primers were paired with a C-beta reverse primer, and each round lasted roughly 10 cycles. TCRdb independently ran MiXCR on the multiplex PCR reads; one entry per CDR3 protein. Of about 120,000 distinct CDR3 sequences listed, approximately 71% are singletons. The specimen was tumor-adjacent normal liver tissue. The receptor source for this set is a woman between 55 and 75 years old with primary liver carcinoma and hepatitis B virus infection.

Note on this clonotype: With a much larger clone just one base away, this may be a read error. The chain employs TRBV5-1 and TRBJ2-2, with 9 bases identical to TRBD2. V lost 6 bases to trimming and J lost 3 bases; unmatched junction nucleotides: 9. Germline-derived CDR1 and CDR2 are SGHRS and YFSETQ. This CDR3 contains 16 residues. This CDR3 reads CASNLASGVYTGELFF. The DNA for the CDR3 is TGCGCCAGCAACCTGGCTAGCGGGGTCTACACCGGGGAGCTGTTTTTT.

A word on this clonotype: One end of the junction fails to match germline, which may point to a read error. The J gene is TRBJ1-4, the V gene TRBV4-1, with TRBD1 matching over 7 bases. The CDR3 covers 15 residues. Germline CDR1 reads MGHRA; CDR2 reads YSYEKL. Here the CDR3 reads CASSPPGTADERLFF. Written as DNA, the CDR3 is TGTGCCAGCAGCCCACCGGGGACAGCCGATGAAAGACTGTTTTTT.

The chain uses TRBV7-3 and TRBJ2-1; 9 positions match TRBD2. Germline V CDR1 and CDR2: SGHTA, FQGTGA. The CDR3 loop spans 16 amino acids. Germline trimming cut 2 bases from V and 8 bases from J; bases unmatched to any gene: 10. CDR3 amino acids: CASSLDASGRLDEQFF. Here the CDR3 DNA reads TGTGCCAGCAGCTTAGATGCCAGCGGGAGGTTAGATGAGCAGTTCTTC.

This clonotype was picked up many times. This chain links TRBV28 with TRBJ2-4, with D perhaps TRBD1 or TRBD2 (5 bases each). The germline gives CDR1 MDHEN, CDR2 SYDVKM. V was clipped by 7 bases and J by 8 bases, with 27 bases between them. This CDR3 is 17 amino acids long. CDR3 sequence reads: CASILVQGALSKYIQYF. The DNA for the CDR3 is TGTGCCAGCATCCTTGTCCAGGGAGCATTGAGTAAATACATTCAGTACTTC.

The chain couples TRBV11-2 to TRBJ2-7; 8 bases fit TRBD2. This CDR3 is 15 amino acids long. Per the germline V gene, CDR1 is SGHAT and CDR2 is FQNNGV. CDR3 sequence: CDGSLDRGLVPEQYF. In nucleotides, the CDR3 is TGTGACGGTAGCTTAGATAGGGGACTAGTTCCCGAGCAGTACTTC.

As regards this clonotype: A much larger clone is a single base away; this may be a read error. This is likely a read error, given that the CDR3 carries no conserved phenylalanine or tryptophan at its end. The V gene is TRBV6-1, the J gene TRBJ1-2, with D possibly being TRBD1 (6 bases). Trimming took 7 bases from V and 10 from J, leaving 19 bases between them. This CDR3 is built from 13 residues. In germline, CDR1 is MNHNS, CDR2 SASEGT. The CDR3 region has the DNA TGTGCCAGCACCGGTGGGACACACCACCCCTACACCATC. This codes for CASTGGTHHPYTI.

Worth noting for this clonotype: A much larger clone lies one base from this, so it may be a read error. The chain has TRBV5-1 and TRBJ2-5, with D possibly TRBD2 on 7 matching bases. The V gene's germline CDR1 is SGHRS and CDR2 YFSETQ. With 4 bases removed from V and 7 bases from J, the gap between germline ends came to 17 bases. The CDR3 totals 14 residues. As DNA, the CDR3 is TGCGCCAGCAGCGGGGGGGGACACGAAGGGACCCAGTACTTC. Protein: CASSGGGHEGTQYF.

Comment on this clonotype: One end of the junction does not line up with germline, which may come from a read error. V usage is TRBV6-5 and J usage is TRBJ1-5; 8 nucleotides match TRBD1. Germline CDR1 MNHEY, CDR2 SVGAGI. The CDR3 contains 12 residues. The CDR3 DNA sequence: TGTGCTAGCAGTGAGTACAGGGGGTCCCAGCATTTT. Translating it yields CASSEYRGSQHF.

Notes on this clonotype: This could be a read error, since a much larger clone is one nucleotide away. The chain carries TRBV12-3 or TRBV12-4 and TRBJ2-7; 7 bases agree with TRBD2. The CDR3 extends over 15 amino acids. CDR3 sequence: CASSLHQLAKYEQNF. In nucleotides, the CDR3 is TGTGCCAGCAGTTTACACCAACTAGCGAAATACGAGCAGAACTTC.

Points on this clonotype: Relative to the germline gene, one junction end is altered; a read error may explain this. This rearrangement joins TRBV14 to TRBJ1-1, with D hard to call. The CDR3 contains 14 residues. CDR1 is SGHDN, CDR2 FVKESK, per germline. The CDR3: CASSQAVSNTESFF. Here the CDR3 DNA reads TGTGCCAGTAGCCAAGCGGTCAGCAACACTGAATCTTTCTTT.

This clonotype was picked up a small number of times. The chain carries TRBV20-1 and TRBJ2-5; TRBD1 aligns across 7 bases. J lost 3 bases, V lost 1 base, and 8 bases had no gene match. This CDR3 has 15 amino acids. The germline CDR1 and CDR2 sequences are DFQATT and SNEGSKA (reference sequence). CDR3 loop: CSARAPDRRKETQYF. Written as DNA, the CDR3 is TGCAGTGCTAGAGCTCCGGACAGGAGGAAAGAGACCCAGTACTTC.

With respect to this clonotype: One junction end does not reproduce the germline sequence, and a read error may be involved. The chain is built from TRBV11-3 and TRBJ2-1, with 10 bases lining up with TRBD1. The CDR3 covers 16 residues. The germline gives CDR1 SGHNT, CDR2 YENEEA. CDR3 region: CASSLDGQGVVNEQFF. The CDR3 DNA follows: TGTGCCAGCAGCTTAGACGGACAGGGGGTGGTTAATGAGCAATTCTTC.

This clonotype was detected a few times. The junction does not match germline at one end; this may be a read error. The rearrangement links TRBV11-2 to TRBJ1-5, with TRBD1 as a possible D gene (6 bases). CDR3 length: 15 residues. The germline CDR1 and CDR2 sequences are SGHAT and FQNNGV. CDR3 DNA sequence: TGTGTCAGCAGCTCGCACGGGGGGCAGGATCAGCCCCAGCATTTT. Protein sequence: CVSSSHGGQDQPQHF.

Worth noting for this clonotype: Its ends do not fully match the called genes, so a read error is possible. The chain links TRBV6-5 to TRBJ2-6; D is perhaps TRBD1 (5 bases). The CDR3 sequence is 15 residues long. Germline V gene sequence: CDR1 MNHEY, CDR2 SVGAGI. The CDR3 DNA reads TGTGCCAGCAGTTCTCAGACAGCTGGGGTCAACGTCCTGACTTTC. Translated, it gives CASSSQTAGVNVLTF.